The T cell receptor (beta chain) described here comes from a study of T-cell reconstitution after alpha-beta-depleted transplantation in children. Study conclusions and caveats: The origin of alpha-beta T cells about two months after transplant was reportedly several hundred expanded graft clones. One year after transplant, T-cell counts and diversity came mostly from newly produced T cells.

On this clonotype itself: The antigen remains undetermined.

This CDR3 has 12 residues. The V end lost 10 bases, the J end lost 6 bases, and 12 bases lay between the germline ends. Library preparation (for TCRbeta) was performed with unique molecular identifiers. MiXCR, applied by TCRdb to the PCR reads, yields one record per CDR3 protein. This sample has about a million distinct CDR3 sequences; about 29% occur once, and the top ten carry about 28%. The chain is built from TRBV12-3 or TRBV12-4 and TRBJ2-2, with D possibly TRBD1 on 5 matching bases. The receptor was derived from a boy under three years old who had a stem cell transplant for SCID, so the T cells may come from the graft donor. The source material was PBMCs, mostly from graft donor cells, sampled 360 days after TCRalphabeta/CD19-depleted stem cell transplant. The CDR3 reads CATRGLAGELFF. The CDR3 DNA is TGTGCCACAAGGGGCCTAGCCGGGGAGCTGTTTTTT.